The T cell receptor beta chain described here comes from a study of T cells in Graves' hyperthyroidism and ophthalmopathy. Notes on the study in general: Most thyroid clonotypes with frequency above 0.001 were detected in blood.

This clonotype was observed at least ten times. Its cognate antigen is unknown. Germline lookup yields CDR1 SEHNR and CDR2 FQNEAQ (reference sequence). V was shortened by 4 bases and J by 4 bases, with 10 bases between the two germline ends. The CDR3 has 13 residues. Researchers amplified the TCR beta CDR3 regions from RNA transcripts. RT-PCR in the first round (using the HTBI primer set) targeted the TCR CDR3. One entry per CDR3 protein results from TCRdb running MiXCR on the multiplex PCR reads. Of a few hundred thousand distinct CDR3 sequences in the sample, 46% are singletons; the top ten hold about 8.3%.

The TCR was taken from a woman aged 18-29 years with Graves' hyperthyroidism. What was sequenced was peripheral blood or thyroid tissue (not recorded which). The chain joins TRBV7-9 to TRBJ1-2; D gene unclear. The CDR3 DNA sequence: TGTGCCAGCAGCTCCCAAATCCCCTATGGCTACACCTTC. Its protein is CASSSQIPYGYTF. Combining the CDR3 with reference TRBV7-9 and TRBJ1-2 gives the whole variable domain DTGVSQNPRHKITKRGQNVTFRCDPISEHNRLYWYRQTLGQGPEFLTYFQNEAQLEKSRLLSDRFSAERPKGSFSTLEIQRTEQGDSAMYLCASSSQIPYGYTFGSGTRLTVV.